The next 27 T cell receptor beta chains were all read from a single sample in a study of response to subunit inactivated influenza vaccine. TCRdb independently ran MiXCR on the RT-PCR reads; one entry per CDR3 protein. The table includes about 180,000 distinct CDR3 sequences, about 9% detected once. The material was non-naive T cells sorted from PBMCs, obtained on the day of vaccination. The receptors shown here come from a man aged 45-60 years who received an inactivated influenza vaccine.

There are a few counts of this clonotype. The V call is TRBV5-5, the J call TRBJ1-4; D possibly corresponds to TRBD1 (6 bases). Trimming shortened V by 4 bases and J by 5 bases, and 15 bases separated the two germline ends. This CDR3 is 15 amino acids long. The germline V gene has CDR1 SGHKS and CDR2 YYEKEE (reference sequence). This chain's CDR3 is CASSGRTASNEKLFF. CDR3 sequence (DNA): TGTGCCAGCAGCGGACGGACAGCTTCGAATGAAAAACTGTTTTTT.

There are a few counts of this clonotype. The V call is TRBV25-1, the J call TRBJ1-4, with D perhaps matching TRBD1 (5 bases). V was clipped by 10 bases and J by 5 bases, with 20 bases between them. CDR1 and CDR2 from the germline V gene are MGHDK and SYGVNS. The CDR3 contains 15 residues. The CDR3 reads CATTLRRDGNEKLFF. The DNA for the CDR3 is TGTGCCACCACCCTCCGACGGGACGGGAATGAAAAACTGTTTTTT.

This clonotype has ten or more counts. The rearrangement joins TRBV12-3 or TRBV12-4 to TRBJ1-1; tentatively, D is TRBD1 (6 bases). V shed 2 bases and J shed 0 bases, with 7 bases lying between them. The CDR3 has 14 residues. The CDR3 DNA is TGTGCCAGCAGTTTACAGGGGATGAACACTGAAGCTTTCTTT. Translation gives CASSLQGMNTEAFF.

Worth noting for this clonotype: At one boundary the junction diverges from the germline segment, which might be a read error. The rearrangement joins TRBV30 to TRBJ2-5; 9 nucleotides align to TRBD1. The length of the CDR3 is 12 residues. Germline V lookup: CDR1 GTSNPN, CDR2 SVGIG (reference sequence). The CDR3 DNA is TGTGCCTGGAGTGTTAAACAGGGGGCCGGTAACTTC. It specifies CAWSVKQGAGNF.

This clonotype was counted at least ten times. V usage is TRBV4-3 and J usage is TRBJ2-1; D gene ambiguous. The CDR3 covers 15 residues. V was cut by 1 base and J by 0 bases, with 7 bases left in between. CDR1 and CDR2 from the germline V gene are LGHNA and YSLEER. The CDR3 region is CASSQGVSSYNEQFF. The CDR3 DNA is TGCGCCAGCAGCCAAGGTGTGAGCTCCTACAATGAGCAGTTCTTC.

The chain recombines TRBV7-9 with TRBJ1-5, with 7 bases identical to TRBD1. The germline V gene has CDR1 SEHNR and CDR2 FQNEAQ (reference sequence). After removal of 5 bases from V and 7 bases from J, the junction contained 8 bases not matched to a gene. The CDR3 loop spans 14 amino acids. The CDR3: CASSPTGRRQPQHF. CDR3 nucleotides: TGTGCCAGCAGCCCGACAGGGCGACGACAGCCCCAGCATTTT.

This clonotype was counted at least ten times. V gene TRBV30 combines with J gene TRBJ2-7; TRBD2 matches 9 bases. This CDR3 spans 15 amino acids. The ends lost 2 bases at V and 4 bases at J; junction bases unmatched: 9. Germline V lookup: CDR1 GTSNPN, CDR2 SVGIG (reference sequence). Here the CDR3 DNA reads TGTGCCTGGAGTCCCCTTAGCGGGGGAGGATACGAGCAGTACTTC. This codes for CAWSPLSGGGYEQYF.

V and J are TRBV14 and TRBJ2-1; D is ambiguous. This CDR3 comprises 13 residues. Trimming stripped 6 bases from V and 9 bases from J, with 15 bases between. Germline values: CDR1 SGHDN, CDR2 FVKESK. Here the CDR3 reads CASRPVETVEQFF. The CDR3 DNA sequence: TGTGCCAGCAGACCCGTCGAGACGGTTGAGCAGTTCTTC.

This clonotype was observed a handful of times. The rearrangement links TRBV14 to TRBJ2-2; the D is unclear. Trimming removed 2 bases at V and 7 bases at J, with 8 bases between. Per the germline V gene, CDR1 is SGHDN and CDR2 is FVKESK. The CDR3 covers 13 residues. The CDR3 spells CASSQWVGGELFF. The DNA for the CDR3 is TGTGCCAGCAGCCAATGGGTCGGCGGGGAGCTGTTTTTT.

In this sample, this clonotype turned up many times. The gene calls are TRBV29-1 and TRBJ2-3; 7 nucleotides agree with TRBD1. Germline V lookup: CDR1 SQVTM, CDR2 ANQGSEA. The CDR3 totals 12 residues. With V trimmed by 4 bases and J by 4 bases, 2 bases remained unmatched. CDR3 nucleotides: TGCAGCGTTGGGACAGGCCCAGATACGCAGTATTTT. Its translation is CSVGTGPDTQYF.

V is TRBV20-1 and J is TRBJ2-7; possible D gene TRBD1, 6 bases. CDR1 is DFQATT, CDR2 SNEGSKA, per germline (reference sequence). The CDR3 totals 14 residues. Trimming removed 0 bases from V and 5 bases from J, with 14 bases in between. The CDR3 DNA is TGCAGTGCTAGAGACGACAGGTGGCGCAACGAGCAGTACTTC. Its translation: CSARDDRWRNEQYF.

The chain couples TRBV24-1 to TRBJ1-1, with D hard to call. CDR1 is KGHDR, CDR2 SFDVKD, per germline. V gave up 1 base and J gave up 1 base, with 21 bases separating them. The CDR3 is made up of 19 amino acids. The CDR3 DNA sequence: TGTGCCACCAGTGATTTTTGTCGTGGGCAGACAAGCACGAACACTGAAGCTTTCTTT. It encodes CATSDFCRGQTSTNTEAFF.

This clonotype showed up just a few times. The V and J genes are TRBV11-3 and TRBJ2-1, with 10 positions matching TRBD1. V was pared by 4 bases and J by 3 bases, with 3 bases of the junction left unmatched. From germline, CDR1 is SGHNT and CDR2 YENEEA. The CDR3 is made up of 15 amino acids. In nucleotides, the CDR3 is TGTGCCAGCAGCTCGGACAGGGGGAGCTACAATGAGCAGTTCTTC. It is translated as CASSSDRGSYNEQFF.

This clonotype was detected many times. J is TRBJ2-2 and V is TRBV4-3; perhaps TRBD2 as D (6 bases). Germline-derived CDR1 and CDR2 are LGHNA and YSLEER. V was pared by 4 bases and J by 6 bases, with 12 bases between. This CDR3 region has 14 residues. CDR3 amino acids: CASSLQAGSGELFF. The DNA of the CDR3 is TGCGCCAGCAGCCTACAGGCGGGGTCCGGGGAGCTGTTTTTT.

This clonotype appeared many times. This chain connects TRBV7-2 to TRBJ1-2, with D tentatively TRBD1 (5 bases). Trimming shortened V by 5 bases and J by 3 bases, and 19 bases separated the two germline ends. This CDR3 contains 16 residues. In germline, CDR1 is SGHTA, CDR2 FQGNSA. CDR3 bases: TGTGCCAGCAGCCTCTCGAGTGGGCAGGGCGACTATGGCTACACCTTC. Amino acid sequence: CASSLSSGQGDYGYTF.

This clonotype was seen at least ten times. The rearrangement links TRBV12-3 or TRBV12-4 to TRBJ1-1; D is possibly TRBD1 (6 bases). The CDR3 extends over 13 amino acids. V lost 6 bases to trimming and J lost 6 bases, with 14 bases between them. The CDR3 reads CASSSGAEAEAFF. As DNA, the CDR3 is TGTGCCAGCAGCTCAGGGGCTGAAGCTGAAGCTTTCTTT.

The chain couples TRBV27 to TRBJ2-3; TRBD1 agrees at 7 bases. V lost 4 bases, J lost 8 bases, and 6 bases stayed unmatched. Per germline, CDR1 MNHEY and CDR2 SMNVEV (reference sequence). The CDR3 totals 13 residues. CDR3 coding DNA: TGTGCCAGCAGTTCCTACAGGGGTCGTACGCAGTATTTT. This encodes CASSSYRGRTQYF.

This clonotype was seen a few times. This chain's CDR3 is CASSQDPTGSYNEQFF. CDR3 in DNA: TGCGCCAGCAGCCAAGATCCCACAGGGTCCTACAATGAGCAGTTCTTC. The rearrangement joins TRBV4-1 to TRBJ2-1, with a weak D call TRBD1 (6 bases). In germline, CDR1 is MGHRA, CDR2 YSYEKL. This CDR3 spans 16 amino acids. The ends were cut back, 0 bases at V and 1 base at J, with 10 bases in the middle.

This clonotype was seen many times. The J gene is TRBJ2-4, the V gene TRBV20-1; D possibly corresponds to TRBD1 (6 bases). The CDR3 has 13 amino acids. Germline V gene lookup returns CDR1 DFQATT and CDR2 SNEGSKA (reference sequence). V lost 5 bases and J 4 bases, leaving 12 bases between the germline ends. CDR3: CSASRGQKNIQYF. For the CDR3, the DNA is TGCAGTGCTTCCCGTGGACAGAAAAACATTCAGTACTTC.

This clonotype has a handful of counts. This sequence joins TRBV7-9 and TRBJ2-7; no firm D call. Between the trimmed V and J ends, which lost 1 base and 6 bases, there was a span of 10 bases. The germline V gene has CDR1 SEHNR and CDR2 FQNEAQ (reference sequence). The CDR3 spans 13 residues. Here the CDR3 DNA reads TGTGCCAGCAGCTTAGGACTCTGGGGCGAGCAGTACTTC. As protein: CASSLGLWGEQYF.

The gene calls are TRBV3-1 and TRBJ2-1, with 7 bases aligning to TRBD2. The CDR3 has 13 residues. In germline, CDR1 is LGHDT, CDR2 YNNKEL (reference sequence). With V trimmed by 3 bases and J by 10 bases, 6 bases remained unmatched. The CDR3 spells CASSHPWGGEQFF. The CDR3 DNA reads as TGTGCCAGCAGCCACCCATGGGGGGGGGAGCAGTTCTTC.

This clonotype was seen many times. CDR3 amino acids: CASSLAQTTDTQYF. CDR3 coding DNA: TGTGCCAGCAGCTTAGCCCAGACCACAGATACGCAGTATTTT. The chain recombines TRBV7-9 with TRBJ2-3; no reliable D call. The length of the CDR3 is 14 residues. V was trimmed by 0 bases and J by 2 bases, leaving 6 bases between them. Germline lookup yields CDR1 SEHNR and CDR2 FQNEAQ (reference sequence).

V usage is TRBV6-1 and J usage is TRBJ2-5; D is undetermined. Trimming cost V 6 bases and J 6 bases, with 14 bases left between them. This CDR3 has 13 amino acids. The V gene's germline CDR1 is MNHNS and CDR2 SASEGT. The CDR3 DNA reads as TGTGCCAGCAGCACCCAGATAGGGCAGACCCAGTACTTC. It encodes CASSTQIGQTQYF.

The chain links TRBV5-5 to TRBJ2-4, with D uncertain. V was shortened by 0 bases and J by 7 bases, with 8 bases between the two germline ends. Germline V gene sequence: CDR1 SGHKS, CDR2 YYEKEE (reference sequence). This CDR3 contains 13 residues. This chain's CDR3 is CASSLVSGNIQYF. DNA for the CDR3: TGTGCCAGCAGCTTGGTATCGGGCAACATTCAGTACTTC.

This clonotype appeared many times. The rearrangement uses TRBV20-1 and TRBJ2-2; 9 nucleotides match TRBD1. Trimming cost V 4 bases and J 6 bases; bases outside gene matches: 6. Germline CDR1 DFQATT, CDR2 SNEGSKA (reference sequence). The CDR3 has 14 amino acids. Written as DNA, the CDR3 is TGCAGTGCTAAAAACAGGGGGCGGGCCGGGGAGCTGTTTTTT. Its translation is CSAKNRGRAGELFF.

The chain carries TRBV19 and TRBJ2-7, with 9 bases aligning to TRBD2. This CDR3 is 13 amino acids long. Germline CDR1 and CDR2: LNHDA and SQIVND (reference sequence). The V and J ends lost 5 bases and 3 bases, in that order; junction bases with no gene match: 2. The DNA of the CDR3 is TGTGCCAGTAGTGGGACTAGCATCTACGAGCAGTACTTC. It encodes CASSGTSIYEQYF.

This clonotype was detected ten times or more. The chain joins TRBV20-1 to TRBJ2-5; perhaps TRBD1 as D (5 bases). Germline V gene sequence: CDR1 DFQATT, CDR2 SNEGSKA (reference sequence). Trimming removed 4 bases at V and 5 bases at J, with 20 bases between. This CDR3 has 15 amino acids. In nucleotides, the CDR3 is TGCAGTGCTATCCGACTTCTCGACAGTGTGGAGACCCAGTACTTC. It yields the protein CSAIRLLDSVETQYF.